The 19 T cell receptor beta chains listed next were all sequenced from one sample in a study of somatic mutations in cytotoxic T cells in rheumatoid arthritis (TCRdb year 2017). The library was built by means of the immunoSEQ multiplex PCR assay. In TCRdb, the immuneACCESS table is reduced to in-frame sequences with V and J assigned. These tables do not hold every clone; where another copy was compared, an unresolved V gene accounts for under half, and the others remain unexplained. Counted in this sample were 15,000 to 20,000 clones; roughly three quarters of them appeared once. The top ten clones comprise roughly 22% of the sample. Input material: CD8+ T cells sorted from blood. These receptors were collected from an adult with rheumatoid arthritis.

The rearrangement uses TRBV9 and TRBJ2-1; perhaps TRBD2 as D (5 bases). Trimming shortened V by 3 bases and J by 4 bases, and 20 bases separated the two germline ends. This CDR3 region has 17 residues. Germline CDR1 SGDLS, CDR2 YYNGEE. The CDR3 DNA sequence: TGTGCCAGCAGCGGGTTGTTAGTGGGAGTGGGGTACAATGAGCAGTTCTTC. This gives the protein CASSGLLVGVGYNEQFF.

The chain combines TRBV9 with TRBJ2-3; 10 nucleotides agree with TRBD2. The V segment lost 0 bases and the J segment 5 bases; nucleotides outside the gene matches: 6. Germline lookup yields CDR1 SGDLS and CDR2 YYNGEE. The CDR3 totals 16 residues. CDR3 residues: CASSVVPSGSIDTQYF. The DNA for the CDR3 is TGTGCCAGCAGCGTAGTTCCTAGCGGGAGTATAGATACGCAGTATTTT.

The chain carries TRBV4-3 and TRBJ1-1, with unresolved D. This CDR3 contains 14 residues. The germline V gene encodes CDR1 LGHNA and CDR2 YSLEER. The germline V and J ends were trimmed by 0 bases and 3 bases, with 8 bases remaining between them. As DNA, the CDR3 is TGCGCCAGCAGCCAAGATAACAGCTACACTGAAGCTTTCTTT. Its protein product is CASSQDNSYTEAFF.

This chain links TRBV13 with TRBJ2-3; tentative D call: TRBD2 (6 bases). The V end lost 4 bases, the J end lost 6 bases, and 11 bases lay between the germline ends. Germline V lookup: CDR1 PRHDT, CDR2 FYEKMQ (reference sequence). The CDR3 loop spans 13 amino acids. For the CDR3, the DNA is TGTGCCAGCAGCTGGGCTGGGGGGGATACGCAGTATTTT. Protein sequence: CASSWAGGDTQYF.

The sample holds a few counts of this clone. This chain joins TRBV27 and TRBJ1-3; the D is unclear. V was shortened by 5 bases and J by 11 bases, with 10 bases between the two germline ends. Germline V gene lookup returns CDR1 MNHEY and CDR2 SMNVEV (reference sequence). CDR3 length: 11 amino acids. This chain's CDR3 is CASSNGRAIYF. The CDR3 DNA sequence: TGTGCCAGCAGTAACGGACGCGCCATATATTTT.

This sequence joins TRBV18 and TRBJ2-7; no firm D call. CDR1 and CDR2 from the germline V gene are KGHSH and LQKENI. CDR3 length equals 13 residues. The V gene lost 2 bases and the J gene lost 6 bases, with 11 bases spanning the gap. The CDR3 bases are TGTGCCAGCTCACCAGGATCTCTTGGCGAGCAGTACTTC. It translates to CASSPGSLGEQYF.

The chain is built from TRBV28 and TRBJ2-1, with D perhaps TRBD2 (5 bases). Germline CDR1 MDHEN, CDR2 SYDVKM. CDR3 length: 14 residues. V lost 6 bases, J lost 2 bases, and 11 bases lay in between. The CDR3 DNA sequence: TGTGCCAGCAGCTCCCGGAGGACCTACAATGAGCAGTTCTTC. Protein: CASSSRRTYNEQFF.

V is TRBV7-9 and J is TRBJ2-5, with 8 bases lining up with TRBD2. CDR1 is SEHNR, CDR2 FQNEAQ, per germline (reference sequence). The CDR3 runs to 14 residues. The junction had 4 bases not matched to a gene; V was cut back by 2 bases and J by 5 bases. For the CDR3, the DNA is TGTGCCAGCAGCTTAATTAGCGGGACTGAGACCCAGTACTTC. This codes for CASSLISGTETQYF.

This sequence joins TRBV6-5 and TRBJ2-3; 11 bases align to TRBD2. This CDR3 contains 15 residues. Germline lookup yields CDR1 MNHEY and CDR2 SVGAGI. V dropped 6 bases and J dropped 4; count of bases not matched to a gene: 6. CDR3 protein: CASSPTSGSPDTQYF. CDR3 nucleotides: TGTGCCAGCAGCCCAACTAGCGGGAGCCCAGATACGCAGTATTTT.

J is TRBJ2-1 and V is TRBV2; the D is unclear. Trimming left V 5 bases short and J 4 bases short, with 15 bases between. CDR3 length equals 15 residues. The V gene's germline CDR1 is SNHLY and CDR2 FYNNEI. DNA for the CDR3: TGTGCCAGCAGTAGTGAAGACTTGGGATACAATGAGCAGTTCTTC. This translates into CASSSEDLGYNEQFF.

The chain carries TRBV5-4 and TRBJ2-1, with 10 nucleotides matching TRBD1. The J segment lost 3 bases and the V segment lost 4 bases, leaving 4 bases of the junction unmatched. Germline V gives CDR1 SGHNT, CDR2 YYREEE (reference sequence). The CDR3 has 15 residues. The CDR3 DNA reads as TGTGCCAGCAGCCCCGGACAGGGGGACTACAATGAGCAGTTCTTC. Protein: CASSPGQGDYNEQFF. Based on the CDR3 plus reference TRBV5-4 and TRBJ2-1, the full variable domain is ETGVTQSPTHLIKTRGQQVTLRCSSQSGHNTVSWYQQALGQGPQFIFQYYREEENGRGNFPPRFSGLQFPNYSSELNVNALELDDSALYLCASSPGQGDYNEQFFGPGTRLTVL.

CDR3 sequence (DNA): TGTGCCAGCAGCTTTGCCTCATTCGCGAACACTGAAGCTTTCTTT. Encoded protein: CASSFASFANTEAFF. The V call is TRBV27, the J call TRBJ1-1; unclear D gene. Deletions cut 6 bases from V and 1 base from J, with 15 bases between. Per the germline V gene, CDR1 is MNHEY and CDR2 is SMNVEV (reference sequence). The CDR3 loop spans 15 amino acids.

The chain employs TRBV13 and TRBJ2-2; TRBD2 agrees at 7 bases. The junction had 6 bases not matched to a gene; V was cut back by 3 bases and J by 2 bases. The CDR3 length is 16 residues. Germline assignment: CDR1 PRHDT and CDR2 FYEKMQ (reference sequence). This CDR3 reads CASSFRGGVNTGELFF. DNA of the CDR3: TGTGCCAGCAGCTTCCGGGGAGGGGTAAACACCGGGGAGCTGTTTTTT.

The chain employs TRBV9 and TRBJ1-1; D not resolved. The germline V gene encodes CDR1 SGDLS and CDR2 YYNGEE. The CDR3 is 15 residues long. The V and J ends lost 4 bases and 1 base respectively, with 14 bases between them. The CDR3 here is CASSPLTTTNTEAFF. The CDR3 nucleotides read TGTGCCAGCAGCCCACTAACAACGACGAACACTGAAGCTTTCTTT.

The CDR3: CATSSLRGPSYNEQFF. For the CDR3, the DNA is TGTGCCACCAGCAGCCTGCGGGGCCCTTCCTACAATGAGCAGTTCTTC. The chain uses TRBV15 and TRBJ2-1, with D possibly TRBD2 on 6 matching bases. The CDR3 is 16 residues long. Per germline, CDR1 LNHNV and CDR2 YYDKDF (reference sequence). Deletions cut 3 bases from V and 1 base from J, with 13 bases between.

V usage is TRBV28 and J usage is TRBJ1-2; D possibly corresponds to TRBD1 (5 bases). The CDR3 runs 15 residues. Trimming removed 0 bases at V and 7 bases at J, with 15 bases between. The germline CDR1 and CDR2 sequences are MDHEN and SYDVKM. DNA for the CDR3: TGTGCCAGCAGTTTATGGGGGGATTTGTCTGGTGGCTACACCTTC. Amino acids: CASSLWGDLSGGYTF.

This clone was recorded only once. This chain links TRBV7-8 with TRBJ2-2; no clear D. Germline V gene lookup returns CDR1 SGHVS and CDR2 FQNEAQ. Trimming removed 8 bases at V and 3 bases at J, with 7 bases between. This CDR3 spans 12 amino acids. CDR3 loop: CASDQYTGELFF. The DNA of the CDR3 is TGTGCCAGCGACCAATACACCGGGGAGCTGTTTTTT.

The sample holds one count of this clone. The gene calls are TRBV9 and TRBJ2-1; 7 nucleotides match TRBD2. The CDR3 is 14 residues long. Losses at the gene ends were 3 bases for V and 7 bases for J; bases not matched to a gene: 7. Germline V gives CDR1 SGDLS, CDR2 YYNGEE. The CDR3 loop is CASSEGLRGNEQFF. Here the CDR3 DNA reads TGTGCCAGCAGCGAGGGACTAAGGGGAAATGAGCAGTTCTTC.

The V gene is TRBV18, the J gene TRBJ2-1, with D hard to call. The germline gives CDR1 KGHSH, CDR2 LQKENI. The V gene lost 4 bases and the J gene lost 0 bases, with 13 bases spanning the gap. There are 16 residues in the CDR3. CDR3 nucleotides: TGTGCCAGCTCACTCGCCGATATGAGCTCCTACAATGAGCAGTTCTTC. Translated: CASSLADMSSYNEQFF.